This T cell receptor beta chain originates from a study of response to subunit inactivated influenza vaccine. Findings and caveats of the study: After each seasonal influenza vaccination, few new T cells are recruited, the authors suggested.

TCRdb called the RT-PCR reads again in MiXCR, with one record for every CDR3 protein. The sample lists hundreds of thousands of distinct CDR3 sequences; about 25% were seen once. This clonotype was detected many times. Its antigen is not known. Deletions cut 4 bases from V and 8 bases from J, with 11 bases between. Germline CDR1 MGHRA, CDR2 YSYEKL. This CDR3 has 13 residues. The sequenced sample was CD4+ T cells sorted from PBMCs, obtained 4 to 6 days after vaccination. The rearrangement links TRBV4-1 to TRBJ1-4; no clear D gene. The receptor was derived from a man aged 50 or older who received an inactivated influenza vaccine. The CDR3 reads CASSLGRAEKLFF. In DNA, the CDR3 is TGCGCCAGCAGCCTTGGGCGGGCCGAAAAACTGTTTTTT.